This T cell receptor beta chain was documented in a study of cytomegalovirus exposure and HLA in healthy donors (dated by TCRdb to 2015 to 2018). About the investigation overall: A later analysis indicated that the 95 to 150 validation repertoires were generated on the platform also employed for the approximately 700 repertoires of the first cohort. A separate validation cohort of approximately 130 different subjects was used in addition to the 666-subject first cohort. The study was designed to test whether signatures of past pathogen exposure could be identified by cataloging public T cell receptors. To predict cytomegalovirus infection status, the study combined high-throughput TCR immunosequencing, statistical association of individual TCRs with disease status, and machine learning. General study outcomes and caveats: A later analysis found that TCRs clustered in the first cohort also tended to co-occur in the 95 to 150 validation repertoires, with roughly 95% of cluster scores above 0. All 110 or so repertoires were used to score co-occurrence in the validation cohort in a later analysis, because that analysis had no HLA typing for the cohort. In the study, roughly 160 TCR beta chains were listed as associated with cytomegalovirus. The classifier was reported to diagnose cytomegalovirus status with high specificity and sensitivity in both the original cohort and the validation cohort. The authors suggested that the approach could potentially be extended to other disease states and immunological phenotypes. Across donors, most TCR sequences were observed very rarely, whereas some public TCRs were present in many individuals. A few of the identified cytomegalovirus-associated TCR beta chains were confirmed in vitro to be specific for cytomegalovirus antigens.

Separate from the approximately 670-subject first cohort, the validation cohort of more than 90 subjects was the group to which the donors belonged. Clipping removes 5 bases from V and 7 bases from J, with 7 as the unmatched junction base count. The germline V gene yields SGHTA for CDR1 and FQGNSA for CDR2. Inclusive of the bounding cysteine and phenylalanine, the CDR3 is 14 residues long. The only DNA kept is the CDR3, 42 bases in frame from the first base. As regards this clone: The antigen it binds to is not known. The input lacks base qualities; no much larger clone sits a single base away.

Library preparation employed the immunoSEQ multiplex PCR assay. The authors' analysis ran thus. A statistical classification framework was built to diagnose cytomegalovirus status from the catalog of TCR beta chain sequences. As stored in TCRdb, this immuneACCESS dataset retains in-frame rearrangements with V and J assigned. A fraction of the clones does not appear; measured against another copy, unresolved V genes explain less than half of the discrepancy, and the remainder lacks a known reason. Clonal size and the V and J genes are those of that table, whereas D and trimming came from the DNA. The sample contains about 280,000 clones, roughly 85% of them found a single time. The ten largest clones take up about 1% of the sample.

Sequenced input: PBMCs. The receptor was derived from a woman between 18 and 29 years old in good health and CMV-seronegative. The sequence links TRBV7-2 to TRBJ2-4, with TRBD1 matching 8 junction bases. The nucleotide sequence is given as TGTGCCAGCAGCCTGGACAGGGAAGTGAACATTCAGTACTTC. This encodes CASSLDREVNIQYF.